The sequence of this T cell receptor (beta chain) was determined in a study of cytomegalovirus exposure and HLA in healthy donors. Study conclusions and caveats: As was reported, the classifier diagnosed cytomegalovirus status with high specificity and sensitivity. Altogether, 160 or so TCR beta chains were recorded as cytomegalovirus-associated.

This clone was detected once. The antigen is not known. Generated by immunoSEQ multiplex PCR, the TCRdb table keeps only in-frame clones and is missing some. The sample has some 130,000 clones; approximately 84% are singletons. Material for sequencing was PBMCs. This clonotype was obtained from a man in his thirties or forties in good health and CMV-seropositive.

CDR3 residues: CASSLTGLASSEQYF. The CDR3 nucleotides are TGCGCCAGCAGCCTTACGGGACTAGCTTCTTCCGAGCAGTACTTC. This chain connects TRBV5-1 to TRBJ2-7, with 9 nucleotides matching TRBD2. The V segment lost 4 bases and the J segment 6 bases; nucleotides outside the gene matches: 11. The CDR3 runs 15 residues. CDR1 is SGHRS, CDR2 YFSETQ, per germline.